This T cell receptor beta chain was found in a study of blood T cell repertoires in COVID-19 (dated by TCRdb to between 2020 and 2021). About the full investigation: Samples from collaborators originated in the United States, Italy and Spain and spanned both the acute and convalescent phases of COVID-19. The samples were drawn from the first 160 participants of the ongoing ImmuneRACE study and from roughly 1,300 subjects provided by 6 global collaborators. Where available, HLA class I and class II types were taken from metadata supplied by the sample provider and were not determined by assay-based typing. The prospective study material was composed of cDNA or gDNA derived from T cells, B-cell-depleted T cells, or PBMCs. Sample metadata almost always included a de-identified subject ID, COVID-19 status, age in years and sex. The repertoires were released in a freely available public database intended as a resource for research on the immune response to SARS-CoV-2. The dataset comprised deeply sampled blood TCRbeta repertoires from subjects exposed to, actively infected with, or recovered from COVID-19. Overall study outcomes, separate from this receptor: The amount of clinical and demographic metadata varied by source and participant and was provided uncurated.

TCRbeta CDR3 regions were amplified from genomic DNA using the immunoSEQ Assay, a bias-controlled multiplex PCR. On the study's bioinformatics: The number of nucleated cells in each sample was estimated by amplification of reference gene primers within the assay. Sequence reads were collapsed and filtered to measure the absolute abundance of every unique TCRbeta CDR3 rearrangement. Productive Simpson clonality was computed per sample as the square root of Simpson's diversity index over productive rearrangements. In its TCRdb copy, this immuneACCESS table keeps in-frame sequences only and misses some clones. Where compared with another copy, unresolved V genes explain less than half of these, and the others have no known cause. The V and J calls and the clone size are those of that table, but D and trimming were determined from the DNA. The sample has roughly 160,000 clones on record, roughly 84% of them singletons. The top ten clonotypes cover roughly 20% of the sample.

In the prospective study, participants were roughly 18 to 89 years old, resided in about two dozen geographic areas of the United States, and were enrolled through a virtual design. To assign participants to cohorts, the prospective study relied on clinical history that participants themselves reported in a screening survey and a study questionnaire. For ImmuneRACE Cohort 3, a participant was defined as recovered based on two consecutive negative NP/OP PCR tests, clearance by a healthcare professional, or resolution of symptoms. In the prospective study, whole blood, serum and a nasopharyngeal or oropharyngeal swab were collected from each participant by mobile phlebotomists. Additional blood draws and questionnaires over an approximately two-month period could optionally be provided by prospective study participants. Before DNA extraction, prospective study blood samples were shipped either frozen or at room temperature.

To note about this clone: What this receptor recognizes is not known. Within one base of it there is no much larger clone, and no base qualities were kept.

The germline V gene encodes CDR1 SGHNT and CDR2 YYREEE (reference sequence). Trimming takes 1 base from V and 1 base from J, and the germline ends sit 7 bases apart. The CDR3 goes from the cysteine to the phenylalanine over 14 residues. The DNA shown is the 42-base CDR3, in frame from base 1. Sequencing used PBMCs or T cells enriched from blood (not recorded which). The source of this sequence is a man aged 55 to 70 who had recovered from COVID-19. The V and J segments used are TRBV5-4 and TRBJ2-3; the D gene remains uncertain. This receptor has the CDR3 CASSLISGTDTQYF. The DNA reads TGTGCCAGCAGCTTGATCAGCGGCACAGATACGCAGTATTTT.